This T cell receptor beta chain derives from a study of T cell repertoires in cytomegalovirus infection. About the research overall: CMV epitopes that were recently identified and HLA-C-restricted were used alongside well-studied HLA-B-restricted ones. Both a matching HLA type and CMV infection were indicated by public TCR beta signatures. Findings and limits, study-wide: Carriers of CMV and the relevant HLA type were discriminated by public TCR beta frequency. HLA-C-restricted, CMV-specific TCR beta clonotypes were dominant ex vivo.

Details on this clonotype: Its antigen is not identified.

Each CDR3 protein gets one entry after TCRdb re-called the reads with MiXCR. The sample carries some 800,000 distinct CDR3 sequences, over 25% recorded once. The germline V gene encodes CDR1 SGHVS and CDR2 FNYEAQ. The ends lost 5 bases at V and 3 bases at J; junction bases unmatched: 11. This CDR3 is built from 17 residues. Sample: cultured CD8+ T cells from PBMCs, taken from culture after CMV antigen stimulation. V gene TRBV7-6 combines with J gene TRBJ2-1, with 9 bases aligning to TRBD2. The receptor's source is a human donor in good health (CMV status not recorded). Some clones in this sample may be carry-over from other donors' samples. The CDR3 protein is CASSIGASGGFYNEQFF. In DNA, the CDR3 is TGTGCCAGCAGCATAGGTGCGAGCGGGGGGTTCTACAATGAGCAGTTCTTC.